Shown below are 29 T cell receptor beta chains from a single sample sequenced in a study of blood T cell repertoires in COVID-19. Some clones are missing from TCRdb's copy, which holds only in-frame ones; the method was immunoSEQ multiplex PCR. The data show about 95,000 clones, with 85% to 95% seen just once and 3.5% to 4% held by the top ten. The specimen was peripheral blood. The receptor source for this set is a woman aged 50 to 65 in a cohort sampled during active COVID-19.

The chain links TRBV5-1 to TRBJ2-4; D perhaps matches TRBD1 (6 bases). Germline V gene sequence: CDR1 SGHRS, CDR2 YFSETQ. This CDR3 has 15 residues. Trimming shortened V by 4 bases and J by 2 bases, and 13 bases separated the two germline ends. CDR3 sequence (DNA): TGCGCCAGCAGCAATGGACAGACCACCAAAAACATTCAGTACTTC. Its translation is CASSNGQTTKNIQYF.

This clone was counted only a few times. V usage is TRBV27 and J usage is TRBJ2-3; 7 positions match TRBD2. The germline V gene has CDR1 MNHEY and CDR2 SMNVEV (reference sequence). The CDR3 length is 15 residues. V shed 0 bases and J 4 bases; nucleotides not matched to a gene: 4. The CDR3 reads CASSLSRGRADTQYF. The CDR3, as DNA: TGTGCCAGCAGTTTATCGCGCGGGAGAGCAGATACGCAGTATTTT.

The CDR3 protein is CAWSPGAGGPADTQYF. For the CDR3, the DNA is TGTGCCTGGAGCCCGGGAGCGGGGGGGCCCGCAGATACGCAGTATTTT. This rearrangement joins TRBV30 to TRBJ2-3; 10 positions agree with TRBD2. The CDR3 has 16 residues. Germline V lookup: CDR1 GTSNPN, CDR2 SVGIG (reference sequence). Trimming took 3 bases from V and 4 from J; bases not matched to a gene: 10.

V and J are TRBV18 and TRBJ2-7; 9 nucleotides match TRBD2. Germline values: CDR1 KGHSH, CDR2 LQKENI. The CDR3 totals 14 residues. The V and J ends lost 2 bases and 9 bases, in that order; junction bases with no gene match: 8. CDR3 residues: CASSPRTSASRQYF. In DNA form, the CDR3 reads TGTGCCAGCTCACCAAGGACTAGCGCAAGTCGGCAGTACTTC. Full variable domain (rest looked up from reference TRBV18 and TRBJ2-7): NAGVMQNPRHLVRRRGQEARLRCSPMKGHSHVYWYRQLPEEGLKFMVYLQKENIIDESGMPKERFSAEFPKEGPSILRIQQVVRGDSAAYFCASSPRTSASRQYFGPGTRLTVT.

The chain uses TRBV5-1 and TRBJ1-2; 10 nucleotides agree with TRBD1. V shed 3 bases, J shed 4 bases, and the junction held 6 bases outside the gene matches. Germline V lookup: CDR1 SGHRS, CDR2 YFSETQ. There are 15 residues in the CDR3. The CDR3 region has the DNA TGCGCCAGCAGCTCAGGACAGGGGGATTCCTATGGCTACACCTTC. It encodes CASSSGQGDSYGYTF.

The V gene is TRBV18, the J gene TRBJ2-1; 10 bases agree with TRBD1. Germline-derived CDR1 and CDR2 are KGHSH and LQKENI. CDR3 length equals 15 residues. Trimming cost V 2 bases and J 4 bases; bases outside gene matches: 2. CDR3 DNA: TGTGCCAGCTCACCAGACAGGGGGCTATACAATGAGCAGTTCTTC. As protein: CASSPDRGLYNEQFF.

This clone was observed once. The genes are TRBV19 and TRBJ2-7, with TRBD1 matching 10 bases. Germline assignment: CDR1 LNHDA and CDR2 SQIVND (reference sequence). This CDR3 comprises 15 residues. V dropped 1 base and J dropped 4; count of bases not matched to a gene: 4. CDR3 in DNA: TGTGCCAGTAGTATAGCCGGGACAGGGGAATACGAGCAGTACTTC. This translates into CASSIAGTGEYEQYF.

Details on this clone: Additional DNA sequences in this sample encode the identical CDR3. The CDR3 reads CASSVYTGELFF. CDR3 bases: TGTGCCAGTAGTGTTTATACCGGGGAGCTGTTTTTT. This chain joins TRBV19 and TRBJ2-2, with D unresolved. V was pared by 5 bases and J by 5 bases, with 6 bases between. This CDR3 contains 12 residues. The germline CDR1 and CDR2 sequences are LNHDA and SQIVND (reference sequence).

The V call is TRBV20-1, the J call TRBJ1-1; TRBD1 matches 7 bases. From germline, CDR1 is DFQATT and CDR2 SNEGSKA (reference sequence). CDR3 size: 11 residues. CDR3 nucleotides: TGCAGCGGACAGGAGAACACTGAAGCTTTCTTT. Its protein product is CSGQENTEAFF.

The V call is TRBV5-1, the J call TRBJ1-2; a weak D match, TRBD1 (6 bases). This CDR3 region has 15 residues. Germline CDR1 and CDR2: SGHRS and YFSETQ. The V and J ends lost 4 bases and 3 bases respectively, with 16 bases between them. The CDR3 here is CASSPRGGLHYGYTF. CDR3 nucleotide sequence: TGCGCCAGCAGCCCTCGGGGGGGCTTGCACTATGGCTACACCTTC.

CDR3 sequence (DNA): TGTGCCAGCCAAGCGGGAGGGAGCTCCTACGAGCAGTACTTC. The encoded protein is CASQAGGSSYEQYF. This chain links TRBV6-4 with TRBJ2-7; 10 bases are shared with TRBD2. The ends lost 8 bases at V and 0 bases at J; junction bases unmatched: 4. Germline lookup yields CDR1 MRHNA and CDR2 SNTAGT. The CDR3 length is 14 residues.

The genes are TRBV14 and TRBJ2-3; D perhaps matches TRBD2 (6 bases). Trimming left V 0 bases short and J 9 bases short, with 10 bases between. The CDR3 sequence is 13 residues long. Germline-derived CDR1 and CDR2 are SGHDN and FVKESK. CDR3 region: CASSQDWLATQYF. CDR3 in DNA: TGTGCCAGCAGCCAAGATTGGCTAGCGACGCAGTATTTT.

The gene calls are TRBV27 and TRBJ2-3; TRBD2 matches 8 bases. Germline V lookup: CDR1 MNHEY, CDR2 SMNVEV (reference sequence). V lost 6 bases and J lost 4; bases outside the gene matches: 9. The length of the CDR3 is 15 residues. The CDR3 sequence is CASRPQGGGPDTQYF. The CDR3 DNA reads TGTGCCAGCAGACCCCAAGGCGGGGGGCCAGATACGCAGTATTTT.

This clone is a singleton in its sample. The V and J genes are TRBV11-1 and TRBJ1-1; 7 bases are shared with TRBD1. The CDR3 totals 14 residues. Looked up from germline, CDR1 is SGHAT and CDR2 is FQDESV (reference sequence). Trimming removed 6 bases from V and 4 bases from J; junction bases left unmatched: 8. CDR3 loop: CASRPDRVSTEAFF. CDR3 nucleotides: TGTGCCAGCAGACCCGACAGGGTAAGCACTGAAGCTTTCTTT.

CDR3 residues: CAWSGDRVETQYF. The CDR3 DNA is TGTGCCTGGAGTGGGGACAGGGTTGAGACCCAGTACTTC. The rearrangement uses TRBV30 and TRBJ2-5; 9 positions match TRBD1. Germline-derived CDR1 and CDR2 are GTSNPN and SVGIG (reference sequence). The trim removed 1 base at V and 5 bases at J, leaving 2 bases unmatched. This CDR3 is 13 amino acids long.

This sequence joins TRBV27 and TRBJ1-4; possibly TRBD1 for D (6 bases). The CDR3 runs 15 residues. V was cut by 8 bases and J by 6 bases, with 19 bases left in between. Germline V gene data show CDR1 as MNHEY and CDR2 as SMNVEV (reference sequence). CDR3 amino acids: CASPCDWAGDEKLFF. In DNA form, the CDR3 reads TGTGCCAGCCCGTGTGATTGGGCAGGGGATGAAAAACTGTTTTTT.

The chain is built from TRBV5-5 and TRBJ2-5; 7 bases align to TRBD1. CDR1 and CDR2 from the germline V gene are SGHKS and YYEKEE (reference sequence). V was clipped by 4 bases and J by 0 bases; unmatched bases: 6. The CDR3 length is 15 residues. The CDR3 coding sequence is TGTGCCAGCAGCCCGACCAGGGGGTACCAAGAGACCCAGTACTTC. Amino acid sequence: CASSPTRGYQETQYF.

The CDR3 sequence is CAISERGWQVNQPQHF. Here the CDR3 DNA reads TGTGCCATCAGTGAGCGCGGGTGGCAGGTTAATCAGCCCCAGCATTTT. The chain couples TRBV10-3 to TRBJ1-5; D unclear. The CDR3 spans 16 residues. CDR1 ENHRY and CDR2 SYGVKD come from the germline V gene. V lost 2 bases and J 4 bases, leaving 15 bases between the germline ends.

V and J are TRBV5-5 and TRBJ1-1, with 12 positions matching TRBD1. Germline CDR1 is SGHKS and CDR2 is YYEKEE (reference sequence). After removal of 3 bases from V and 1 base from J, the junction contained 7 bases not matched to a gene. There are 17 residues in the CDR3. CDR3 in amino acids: CASSWGTGGVRNTEAFF. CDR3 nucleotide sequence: TGTGCCAGCAGCTGGGGGACAGGGGGCGTTAGGAACACTGAAGCTTTCTTT.

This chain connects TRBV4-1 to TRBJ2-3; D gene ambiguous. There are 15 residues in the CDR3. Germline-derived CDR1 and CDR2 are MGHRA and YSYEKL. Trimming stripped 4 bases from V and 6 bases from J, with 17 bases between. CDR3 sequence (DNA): TGCGCCAGCAGCCCCGGAGTCAGCTCGCCTGATACGCAGTATTTT. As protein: CASSPGVSSPDTQYF.

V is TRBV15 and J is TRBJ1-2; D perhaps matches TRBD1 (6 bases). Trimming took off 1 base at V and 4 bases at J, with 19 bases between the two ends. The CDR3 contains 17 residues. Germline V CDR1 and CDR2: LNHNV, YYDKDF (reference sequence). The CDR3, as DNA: TGTGCCACCAGCAGAGGGGGCGAGGGACAACTTACCTATGGCTACACCTTC. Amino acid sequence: CATSRGGEGQLTYGYTF.

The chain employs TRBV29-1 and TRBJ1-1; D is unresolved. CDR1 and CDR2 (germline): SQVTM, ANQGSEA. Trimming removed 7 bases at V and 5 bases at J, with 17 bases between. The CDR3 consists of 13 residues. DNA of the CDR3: TGCAGCGCCGAGGGATGGCGTGGGACTGAAGCTTTCTTT. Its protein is CSAEGWRGTEAFF.

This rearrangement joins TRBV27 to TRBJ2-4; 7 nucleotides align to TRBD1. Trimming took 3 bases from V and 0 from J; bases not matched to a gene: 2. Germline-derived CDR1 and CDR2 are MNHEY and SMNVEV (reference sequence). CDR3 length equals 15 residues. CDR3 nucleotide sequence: TGTGCCAGCAGTTTGGGACAGTTAGCCAAAAACATTCAGTACTTC. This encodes CASSLGQLAKNIQYF.

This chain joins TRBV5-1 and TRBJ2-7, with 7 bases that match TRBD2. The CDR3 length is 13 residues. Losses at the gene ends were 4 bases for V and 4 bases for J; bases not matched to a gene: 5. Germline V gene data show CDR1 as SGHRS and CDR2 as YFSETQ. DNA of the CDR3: TGCGCCAGCAGCCGCGGGGGAGGGTACGAGCAGTACTTC. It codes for CASSRGGGYEQYF.

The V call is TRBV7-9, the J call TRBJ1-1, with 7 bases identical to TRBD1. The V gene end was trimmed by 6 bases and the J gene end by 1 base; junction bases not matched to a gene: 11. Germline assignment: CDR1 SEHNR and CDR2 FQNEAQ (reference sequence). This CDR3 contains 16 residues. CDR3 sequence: CASRPIPGQQNTEAFF. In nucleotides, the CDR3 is TGTGCCAGCAGACCTATACCGGGACAGCAGAACACTGAAGCTTTCTTT.

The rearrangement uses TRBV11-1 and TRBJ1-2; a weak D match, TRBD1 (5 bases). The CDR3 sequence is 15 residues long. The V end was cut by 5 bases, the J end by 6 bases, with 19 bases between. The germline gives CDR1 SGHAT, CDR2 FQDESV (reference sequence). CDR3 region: CASSPRGGAVHGYTF. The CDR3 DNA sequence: TGTGCCAGCAGCCCTCGTGGAGGGGCCGTCCATGGCTACACCTTC.

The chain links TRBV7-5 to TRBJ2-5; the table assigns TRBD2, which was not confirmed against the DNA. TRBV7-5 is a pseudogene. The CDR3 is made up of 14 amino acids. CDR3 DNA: TGTGCCAGAAGGTTAGCGTTTTACCAAGAGACCCAGTACTTC. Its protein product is CARRLAFYQETQYF.

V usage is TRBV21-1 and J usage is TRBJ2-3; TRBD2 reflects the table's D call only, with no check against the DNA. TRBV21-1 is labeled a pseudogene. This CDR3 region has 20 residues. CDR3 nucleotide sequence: TGTGCCAGCAGCAAAGAGATCCCTGGGTTTTGGGGGGGGAGCACAGATACGCAGTATTTT. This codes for CASSKEIPGFWGGSTDTQYF.

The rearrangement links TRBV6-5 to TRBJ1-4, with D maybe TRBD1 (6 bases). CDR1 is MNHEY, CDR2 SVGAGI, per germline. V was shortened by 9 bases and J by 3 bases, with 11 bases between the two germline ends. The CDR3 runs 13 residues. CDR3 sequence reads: CASQTGANEKLFF. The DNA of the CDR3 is TGTGCCAGTCAGACAGGAGCTAATGAAAAACTGTTTTTT.